The clone carrying this T cell receptor beta chain was observed many times. What it recognizes is unknown. The germline gives CDR1 MGHRA, CDR2 YSYEKL. The CDR3 is 16 residues long. V shed 0 bases and J shed 3 bases, with 9 bases lying between them. This specimen comes from a study of blood T cells in healthy people across ages. Findings and caveats of the study: Across samples, TCR beta diversity tracked strongly with naive T cell percentage.

There were healthy Caucasian individuals from Russia, aged about 6 to 95, serving as donors. Total RNA extracted from each sample amounted to at least 5 micrograms. The use of a sample-barcoded 5' primer and a J-beta primer mix characterized a second PCR of roughly 6 to 11 cycles. MiXCR was run by TCRdb on the 5' RACE reads, yielding one entry per CDR3 protein. Of 1.6 million or so distinct CDR3 sequences listed, almost 35% were seen once; the top ten hold approximately 10%. Sequencing was carried out using blood. This clonotype was obtained from a woman younger than 45 in good health. The chain uses TRBV4-1 and TRBJ1-6; D remains ambiguous. The CDR3 DNA reads as TGCGCCAGCAGCCAAGAAGGGAGTTTCTATAATTCACCCCTCCACTTT. It encodes CASSQEGSFYNSPLHF.